A selection of T cell receptor beta chains follows, all from one sample in a study of neoadjuvant anti-PD-1 for oral cavity cancer. Method: immunoSEQ multiplex PCR; TCRdb's copy keeps in-frame clones and lacks some. The sample shows about 32,000 clones, almost 80% of them seen only once. The sequencing here drew on PBMCs, taken after nivolumab (anti-PD-1) treatment. Receptors were obtained from a person between 35 and 79 years old with oral cavity squamous cell carcinoma. CDR3s include the opening cysteine and the closing phenylalanine or tryptophan. Each record gives: V gene, clone size, D gene, J gene, CDR3 protein, CDR3 DNA. The D gene is left open where the match is weak. Only some rows state a clone size, as once, few, many or a class for expanded clones.

TRBV5-6	few	.	TRBJ2-2	CASSLVSLSGELFF	TGTGCCAGCAGCTTGGTATCCTTGAGCGGGGAGCTGTTTTTT
TRBV4-2	.	TRBD1	TRBJ1-3	CASSQEGQAVSGNTIYF	TGTGCCAGCAGCCAAGAGGGACAGGCCGTCTCTGGAAACACCATATATTTT
TRBV10-2	.	.	TRBJ1-4	CASSEWGLDEKLFF	TGCGCCAGCAGTGAGTGGGGACTGGATGAAAAACTGTTTTTT
TRBV13	.	TRBD2	TRBJ2-7	CASSLGSGAYEQYF	TGTGCCAGCAGCTTAGGTAGCGGGGCATACGAGCAGTACTTC
TRBV6-1	few	.	TRBJ2-3	CASCRDTTDTQYF	TGTGCCAGTTGTCGGGACACTACAGATACGCAGTATTTT
TRBV5-1	.	.	TRBJ1-6	CASSLVSGVWSNSPLHF	TGCGCCAGCAGCTTGGTCTCAGGGGTTTGGTCTAATTCACCCCTCCACTTT
TRBV6-8	once	.	TRBJ2-7	CASSYVTTSHEQYF	TGTGCCAGCAGTTACGTTACGACAAGCCACGAGCAGTACTTC
TRBV10-1	.	.	TRBJ2-2	CASRARNTGELFF	TGCGCCAGCCGTGCCCGAAACACCGGGGAGCTGTTTTTT
TRBV27	once	.	TRBJ1-1	CASSLARGTEAFF	TGTGCCAGCAGTTTAGCCAGGGGCACTGAAGCTTTCTTT
TRBV19	.	.	TRBJ2-6	CASSIVRSGANVLTF	TGTGCCAGTAGTATAGTGCGCTCTGGGGCCAACGTCCTGACTTTC
TRBV7-2	.	.	TRBJ2-7	CASSLNQGGYEQYF	TGTGCCAGCAGCCTAAACCAGGGTGGCTACGAGCAGTACTTC
TRBV11-2	once	.	TRBJ2-3	CASSLVGGALDTQYF	TGTGCCAGCAGCTTAGTAGGGGGGGCCTTAGATACGCAGTATTTT
TRBV10-3	.	TRBD2	TRBJ2-3	CAISPASGEMDTQYF	TGTGCCATCAGTCCAGCTAGCGGGGAGATGGATACGCAGTATTTT
TRBV19	.	.	TRBJ1-6	CASSMAGTPNSPLHF	TGTGCCAGTAGTATGGCGGGGACACCGAATTCACCCCTCCACTTT
TRBV7-2	.	TRBD2	TRBJ2-3	CASSLGGGFLDTQYF	TGTGCCAGCAGCTTAGGCGGGGGGTTCTTGGATACGCAGTATTTT
TRBV13	once	.	TRBJ2-1	CASSPLLANEQFF	TGTGCCAGCAGCCCGCTACTAGCAAATGAGCAGTTCTTC
TRBV6-5	few	.	TRBJ1-6	CASSYSWGRGSPLHF	TGTGCCAGCAGTTACTCGTGGGGGCGGGGGTCACCCCTCCACTTT
TRBV5-1	.	.	TRBJ2-7	CASSLSSYEQYF	TGCGCCAGCAGCTTGAGCTCCTACGAGCAGTACTTC
TRBV4-1	.	.	TRBJ1-1	CASSQDSFRTDTEAFF	TGCGCCAGCAGCCAAGATAGTTTTCGGACAGACACTGAAGCTTTCTTT
TRBV4-1	.	TRBD1	TRBJ2-7	CASSQGTGVGEQYF	TGCGCCAGCAGTCAAGGGACAGGGGTCGGCGAGCAGTACTTC
TRBV10-3	.	.	TRBJ1-1	CAIRKNTEAFF	TGTGCCATCAGGAAGAACACTGAAGCTTTCTTT
TRBV27	.	.	TRBJ2-3	CASSLSSPGPGYTQYF	TGTGCCAGCAGTTTATCGTCCCCGGGACCGGGCTATACGCAGTATTTT
TRBV5-4	.	.	TRBJ2-3	CASSSGGIADTQYF	TGTGCCAGCAGCTCCGGGGGTATCGCAGATACGCAGTATTTT
TRBV6-1	.	.	TRBJ1-5	CASSELVNQPQHF	TGTGCCAGCAGTGAATTAGTCAATCAGCCCCAGCATTTT
TRBV28	.	.	TRBJ1-1	CASGAIVNTEAFF	TGTGCCAGCGGTGCTATCGTGAACACTGAAGCTTTCTTT
TRBV5-4	.	TRBD2	TRBJ2-2	CASSLDLAGAGELFF	TGTGCCAGCAGCTTGGACCTAGCGGGGGCCGGGGAGCTGTTTTTT